This TCR beta chain emerged from a study of blood T cell repertoires in COVID-19 (TCRdb year 2020). Concerning the study at large: The collaborator samples originated in the United States, Italy and Spain and spanned the acute and convalescent phases of COVID-19. The prospective study material was composed of cDNA or gDNA derived from T cells, B-cell-depleted T cells, or PBMCs. Deeply sampled blood TCRbeta repertoires from subjects exposed to, actively infected with, or recovered from COVID-19 were included in the dataset. The repertoires were released in a freely available public database meant as a resource for research on the immune response to SARS-CoV-2. The samples were drawn from two sources: the first 160 participants of the ongoing ImmuneRACE study, and 1,254 subjects contributed by 6 global collaborators. Nearly every sample came with metadata listing a de-identified subject ID, COVID-19 status, age in years and sex. Where available, HLA class I and class II types were obtained from metadata supplied by the sample provider rather than from assay-based typing.

Comment on this clone: The clone's antigen remains unknown. It has no much larger one-base neighbor in the sample; base qualities were not kept.

The immunoSEQ Assay, a bias-controlled multiplex PCR, was used to amplify TCRbeta CDR3 regions from genomic DNA. As for the original processing: Within the assay, amplification of reference gene primers was used to estimate how many nucleated cells each sample contained. Sequence reads were collapsed and filtered to measure the absolute abundance of every unique TCRbeta CDR3 rearrangement. For each sample, productive Simpson clonality was calculated as the square root of Simpson's diversity index over productive rearrangements. The table was pulled from immuneACCESS by TCRdb, which kept in-frame rearrangements only. Such tables lose some clones; where checked, under half of the loss comes from unresolved V genes, and the rest has no known cause. V and J calls and clone size are copied from that table; D and trimming were computed from the DNA. Here the sample has approximately 150,000 clones; about 80% occur a single time. The ten top clones hold roughly 17% of the sample.

Counted from cysteine to phenylalanine, this CDR3 has 12 amino acids. This entry keeps only the CDR3 DNA: 36 bases, framed from base 1. V loses 2 bases, J loses 7 bases, and the germline ends lie 8 bases apart. The collaborating institutions used their own protocols to collect whole blood in K2EDTA tubes. For TCRbeta analysis, collaborator samples were shipped as frozen whole blood, as isolated PBMCs, or as DNA extracted from either sample type. Study-level results and caveats: Clinical and demographic metadata were provided uncurated, with the amount varying by source and participant.

Sequenced sample: peripheral blood. The sequence came from a man aged 45-65 years with acute or convalescent COVID-19. The sequence links TRBV12-3 or TRBV12-4 to TRBJ1-2, with the D gene call left open. The nucleotide sequence is TGTGCCAGCAGTTTACACCTATCTGGCTACACCTTC. Its protein is CASSLHLSGYTF.